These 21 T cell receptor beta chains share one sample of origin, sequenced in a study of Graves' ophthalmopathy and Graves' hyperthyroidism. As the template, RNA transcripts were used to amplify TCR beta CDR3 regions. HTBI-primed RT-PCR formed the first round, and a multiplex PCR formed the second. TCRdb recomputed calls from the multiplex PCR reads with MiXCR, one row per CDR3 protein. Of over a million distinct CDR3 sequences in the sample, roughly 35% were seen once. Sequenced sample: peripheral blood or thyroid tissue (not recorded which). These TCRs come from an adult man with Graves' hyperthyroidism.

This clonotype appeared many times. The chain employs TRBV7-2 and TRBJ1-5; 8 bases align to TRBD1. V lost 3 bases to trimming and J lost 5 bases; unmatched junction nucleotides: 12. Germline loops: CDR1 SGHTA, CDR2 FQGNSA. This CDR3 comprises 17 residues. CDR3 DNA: TGTGCCAGCAGCTTCGGACAGGGACTCGGAGCTTATCAGCCCCAGCATTTT. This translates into CASSFGQGLGAYQPQHF.

DNA for the CDR3: TGCAGCGCCGGGCAGGGGTTGAGCATTGAAGCTTTCTTT. Translation gives CSAGQGLSIEAFF. The V and J genes are TRBV29-1 and TRBJ1-1; D possibly corresponds to TRBD1 (6 bases). CDR1 is SQVTM, CDR2 ANQGSEA, per germline. CDR3 size: 13 residues. Trimming shortened V by 7 bases and J by 7 bases, and 19 bases separated the two germline ends.

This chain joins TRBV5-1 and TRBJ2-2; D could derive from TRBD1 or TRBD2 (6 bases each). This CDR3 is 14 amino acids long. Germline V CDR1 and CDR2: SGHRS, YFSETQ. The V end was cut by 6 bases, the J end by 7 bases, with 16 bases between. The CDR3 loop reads CASTPSGAIGELFF. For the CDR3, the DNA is TGCGCCAGCACGCCCTCGGGGGCGATCGGGGAGCTGTTTTTT.

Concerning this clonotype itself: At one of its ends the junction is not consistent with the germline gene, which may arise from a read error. The DNA of the CDR3 is TGCGACAGCAGCCAAGGGACTAGCGGGGGGACCGCTACGCAGTATTTT. The encoded protein is CDSSQGTSGGTATQYF. The chain has TRBV4-3 and TRBJ2-3; 15 bases align to TRBD2. CDR3 length equals 16 residues. Per the germline V gene, CDR1 is LGHNA and CDR2 is YSLEER.

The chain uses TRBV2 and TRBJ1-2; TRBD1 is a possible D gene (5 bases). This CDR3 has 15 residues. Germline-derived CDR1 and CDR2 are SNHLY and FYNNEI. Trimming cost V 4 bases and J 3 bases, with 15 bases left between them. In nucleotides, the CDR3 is TGTGCCAGCAGTGGTGGACTAGCGGGACACTATGGCTACACCTTC. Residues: CASSGGLAGHYGYTF.

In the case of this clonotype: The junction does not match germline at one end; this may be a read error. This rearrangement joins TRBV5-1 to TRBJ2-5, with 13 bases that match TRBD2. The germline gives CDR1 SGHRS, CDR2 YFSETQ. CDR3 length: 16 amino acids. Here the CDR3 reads CASSLRLAGGQETQYF. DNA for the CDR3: TGTGCCAGCAGCCTGCGACTAGCGGGAGGTCAAGAGACCCAGTACTTC.

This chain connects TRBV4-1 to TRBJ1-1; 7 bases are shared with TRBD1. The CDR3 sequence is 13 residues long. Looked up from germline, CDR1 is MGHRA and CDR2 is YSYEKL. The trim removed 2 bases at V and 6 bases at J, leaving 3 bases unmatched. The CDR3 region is CASSQHRGAEAFF. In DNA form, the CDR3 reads TGCGCCAGCAGCCAACACAGGGGTGCTGAAGCTTTCTTT.

CDR3 sequence (DNA): TGTGCCATCAGTGGACCGGGCCGACAACAAGAGACCCAGTACTTC. Its translation: CAISGPGRQQETQYF. The V and J genes are TRBV10-3 and TRBJ2-5; D not resolved. The CDR3 spans 15 residues. The germline V gene has CDR1 ENHRY and CDR2 SYGVKD. Deletions cut 4 bases from V and 2 bases from J, with 14 bases between.

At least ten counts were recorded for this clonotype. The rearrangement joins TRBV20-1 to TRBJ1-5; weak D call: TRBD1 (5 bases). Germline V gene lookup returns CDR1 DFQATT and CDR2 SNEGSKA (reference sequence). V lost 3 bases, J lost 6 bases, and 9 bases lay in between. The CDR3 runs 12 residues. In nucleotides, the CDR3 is TGCAGTGCTAGGCAGGGAGGTCAGCCCCAGCATTTT. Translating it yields CSARQGGQPQHF.

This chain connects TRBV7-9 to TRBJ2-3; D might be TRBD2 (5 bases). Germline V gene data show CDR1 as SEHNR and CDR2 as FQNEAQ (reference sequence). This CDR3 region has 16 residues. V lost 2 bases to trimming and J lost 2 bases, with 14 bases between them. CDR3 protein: CASSLFLATVTDTQYF. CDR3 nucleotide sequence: TGTGCCAGCAGCTTATTTCTAGCCACCGTCACAGATACGCAGTATTTT.

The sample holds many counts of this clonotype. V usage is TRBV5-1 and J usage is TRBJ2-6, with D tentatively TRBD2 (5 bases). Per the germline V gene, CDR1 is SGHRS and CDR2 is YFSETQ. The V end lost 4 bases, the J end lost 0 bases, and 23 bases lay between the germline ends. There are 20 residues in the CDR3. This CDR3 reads CASSLDSIGVPSSGANVLTF. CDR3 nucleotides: TGCGCCAGCAGCCTAGACTCGATCGGGGTACCTAGCTCTGGGGCCAACGTCCTGACTTTC.

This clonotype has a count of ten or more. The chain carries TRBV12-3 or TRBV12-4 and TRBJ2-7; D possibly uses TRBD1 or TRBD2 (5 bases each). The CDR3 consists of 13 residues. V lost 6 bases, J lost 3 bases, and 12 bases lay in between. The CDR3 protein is CASSPGTFYEQYF. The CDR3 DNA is TGTGCCAGCAGCCCCGGGACCTTCTACGAGCAGTACTTC.

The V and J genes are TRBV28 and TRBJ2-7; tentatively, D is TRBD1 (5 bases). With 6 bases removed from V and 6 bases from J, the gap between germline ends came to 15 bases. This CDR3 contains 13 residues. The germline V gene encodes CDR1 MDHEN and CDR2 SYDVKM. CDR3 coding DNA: TGTGCCAGCAGATCGCCGCAGGGTGGCGAGCAGTACTTC. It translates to CASRSPQGGEQYF.

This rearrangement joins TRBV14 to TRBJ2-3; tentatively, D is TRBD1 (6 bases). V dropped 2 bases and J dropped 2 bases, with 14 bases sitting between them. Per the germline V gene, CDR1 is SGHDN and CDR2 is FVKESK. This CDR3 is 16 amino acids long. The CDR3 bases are TGTGCCAGCAGCCAAACACAGGGTAGCCACACAGATACGCAGTATTTT. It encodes CASSQTQGSHTDTQYF.

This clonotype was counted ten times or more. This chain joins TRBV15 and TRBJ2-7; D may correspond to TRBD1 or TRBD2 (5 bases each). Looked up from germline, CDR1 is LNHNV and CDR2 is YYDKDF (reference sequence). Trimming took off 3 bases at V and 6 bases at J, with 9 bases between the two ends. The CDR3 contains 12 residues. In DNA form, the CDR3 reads TGTGCCACCAGCAGCTCCGGGGCCGAGCAGTACTTC. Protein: CATSSSGAEQYF.

The CDR3 region is CSVEREATGIETQYF. The CDR3, as DNA: TGCAGCGTTGAACGGGAGGCTACTGGTATAGAGACCCAGTACTTC. The rearrangement uses TRBV29-1 and TRBJ2-5, with 7 bases matching TRBD2. The CDR3 covers 15 residues. Unmatched junction bases numbered 10, after V lost 2 bases and J lost 4 bases. CDR1 and CDR2 (germline): SQVTM, ANQGSEA.

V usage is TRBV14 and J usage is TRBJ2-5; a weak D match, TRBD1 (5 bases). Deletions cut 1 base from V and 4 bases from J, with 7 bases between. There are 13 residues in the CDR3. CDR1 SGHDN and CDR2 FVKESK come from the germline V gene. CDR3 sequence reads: CASSQVGAETQYF. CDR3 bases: TGTGCCAGCAGCCAAGTTGGGGCAGAGACCCAGTACTTC. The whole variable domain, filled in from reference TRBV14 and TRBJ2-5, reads EAGVTQFPSHSVIEKGQTVTLRCDPISGHDNLYWYRRVMGKEIKFLLHFVKESKQDESGMPNNRFLAERTGGTYSTLKVQPAELEDSGVYFCASSQVGAETQYFGPGTRLLVL.

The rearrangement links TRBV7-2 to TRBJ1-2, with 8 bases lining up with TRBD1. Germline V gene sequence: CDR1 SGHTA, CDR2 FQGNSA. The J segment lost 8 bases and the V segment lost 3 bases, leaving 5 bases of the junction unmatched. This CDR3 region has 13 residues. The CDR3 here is CASSFSQGGGYTF. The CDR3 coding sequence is TGTGCCAGCAGCTTCTCACAGGGGGGCGGCTACACCTTC. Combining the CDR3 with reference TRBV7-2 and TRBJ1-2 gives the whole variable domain GAGVSQSPSNKVTEKGKDVELRCDPISGHTALYWYRQSLGQGLEFLIYFQGNSAPDKSGLPSDRFSAERTGGSVSTLTIQRTQQEDSAVYLCASSFSQGGGYTFGSGTRLTVV.

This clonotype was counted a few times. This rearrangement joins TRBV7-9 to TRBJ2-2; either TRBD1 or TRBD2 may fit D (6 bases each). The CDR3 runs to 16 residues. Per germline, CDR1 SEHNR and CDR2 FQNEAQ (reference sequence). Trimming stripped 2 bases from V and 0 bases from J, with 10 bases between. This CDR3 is CASSLWRGTNTGELFF. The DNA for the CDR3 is TGTGCCAGCAGCTTATGGAGGGGGACGAACACCGGGGAGCTGTTTTTT.

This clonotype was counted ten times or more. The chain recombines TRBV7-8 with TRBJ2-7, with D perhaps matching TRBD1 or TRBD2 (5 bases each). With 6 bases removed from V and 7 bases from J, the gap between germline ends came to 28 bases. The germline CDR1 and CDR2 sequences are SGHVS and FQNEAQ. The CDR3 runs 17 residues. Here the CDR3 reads CASSPMGSGHINQEQYF. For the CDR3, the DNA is TGTGCCAGCAGTCCTATGGGGAGCGGACACATAAATCAAGAGCAGTACTTC.

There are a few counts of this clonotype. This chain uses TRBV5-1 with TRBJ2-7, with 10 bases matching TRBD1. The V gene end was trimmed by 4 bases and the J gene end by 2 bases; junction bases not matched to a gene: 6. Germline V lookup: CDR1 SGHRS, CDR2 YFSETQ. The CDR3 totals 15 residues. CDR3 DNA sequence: TGCGCCAGCAGCGACCCGGGACAGGGGACCTACGAGCAGTACTTC. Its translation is CASSDPGQGTYEQYF.